This T cell receptor beta chain was identified in a study of T cells in Graves' hyperthyroidism and ophthalmopathy. In this sample, this clonotype turned up many times. Its antigen is as yet unknown. RNA transcripts provided the source from which TCR beta CDR3 regions were amplified. A first-round RT-PCR of the TCR CDR3 used the HTBI primer set. TCRdb re-derived calls from the multiplex PCR reads in MiXCR, one entry per CDR3 protein. The table has about 400,000 distinct CDR3 sequences, around 14% seen once. Patients between 18 and 65 years old had hyperthyroidism, newly diagnosed and lasting under 2 months. The V end lost 3 bases, the J end lost 3 bases, and 9 bases lay between the germline ends. This CDR3 has 14 residues. Germline CDR1 reads SNHLY; CDR2 reads FYNNEI. General observations from the study: Clonotypes that were expanded in thyroid above 0.001 mostly appeared in blood too. Through a model of 13 V-J features, ophthalmopathy was separated from stable hyperthyroidism.

The chain employs TRBV2 and TRBJ2-1; D unresolved. The source is a woman in her 30s with Graves' hyperthyroidism. What was sequenced was blood. The CDR3 loop is CASSDETIYNEQFF. Here the CDR3 DNA reads TGTGCCAGCAGTGATGAGACGATCTACAATGAGCAGTTCTTC.